This T cell receptor beta chain stems from a study of ipilimumab plus nivolumab after autologous stem cell transplantation. The data were produced by immunoSEQ multiplex PCR, yet TCRdb's version contains in-frame clones alone and is incomplete. This table holds about 22,000 clones, 70% to 80% found once. Unmatched junction bases numbered 11, after V lost 7 bases and J lost 4 bases. The CDR3 is made up of 15 amino acids. CDR1 is SGHRS, CDR2 YFSETQ, per germline. V gene TRBV5-1 combines with J gene TRBJ2-3; 8 positions match TRBD1. This clonotype was sampled from a male donor with diffuse large B-cell lymphoma. Source: PBMCs, taken in a trial of ipilimumab plus nivolumab as post-transplant consolidation. The CDR3 DNA sequence: TGCGCCAGCCATCCTGGGGACAGGAACGCAGATACGCAGTATTTT. Translated: CASHPGDRNADTQYF.